These 22 T cell receptor beta chains were sequenced from one sample in a study of cytomegalovirus exposure and HLA in healthy donors. Profiling relied on immunoSEQ multiplex PCR, and the TCRdb table lists in-frame clones only, not all of them. This table has 150,000 to 200,000 clones, less than 85% appearing once. The sample was PBMCs. These receptors came from a man younger than 30 in good health and CMV-seropositive.

The chain carries TRBV13 and TRBJ2-7, with 8 bases fitting TRBD1. The CDR3 consists of 15 residues. Germline CDR1 PRHDT, CDR2 FYEKMQ (reference sequence). Trimming at V came to 0 bases and at J to 7 bases, leaving 8 bases not matched to a gene. The CDR3 DNA is TGTGCCAGCAGCTTAGGCGGCAGGGGGCGCGGGGAGCAGTACTTC. Translation gives CASSLGGRGRGEQYF.

V is TRBV27 and J is TRBJ1-2; D unclear. In germline, CDR1 is MNHEY, CDR2 SMNVEV (reference sequence). The CDR3 extends over 15 amino acids. Trimming stripped 0 bases from V and 4 bases from J, with 12 bases between. The CDR3 sequence is CASSLSTAPLYGYTF. DNA of the CDR3: TGTGCCAGCAGTTTATCTACAGCCCCCCTCTATGGCTACACCTTC.

A few counts support this clone. V and J are TRBV15 and TRBJ2-5; the match to TRBD1 covers 8 bases. CDR1 is LNHNV and CDR2 is YYDKDF in the germline V gene (reference sequence). CDR3 size: 15 residues. The trim removed 0 bases at V and 5 bases at J, leaving 5 bases unmatched. The CDR3 sequence is CATSRDSTGGETQYF. The CDR3 DNA reads as TGTGCCACCAGCAGAGATTCTACAGGGGGGGAGACCCAGTACTTC.

This sequence joins TRBV6-5 and TRBJ2-2; 10 bases agree with TRBD2. This CDR3 is built from 15 residues. CDR1 and CDR2 from the germline V gene are MNHEY and SVGAGI. Trimming removed 2 bases from V and 5 bases from J; junction bases left unmatched: 2. The CDR3 nucleotides read TGTGCCAGCAGTTACCGGACTAGCGGTACCGGGGAGCTGTTTTTT. Its translation is CASSYRTSGTGELFF.

The chain has TRBV14 and TRBJ2-2; D is perhaps TRBD1 (6 bases). This CDR3 comprises 16 residues. Germline loops: CDR1 SGHDN, CDR2 FVKESK. Trimming removed 1 base at V and 1 base at J, with 10 bases between. CDR3 sequence: CASSQAGVENTGELFF. The CDR3 DNA reads as TGTGCCAGCAGCCAAGCAGGGGTTGAGAACACCGGGGAGCTGTTTTTT. Drawing the rest from reference TRBV14 and TRBJ2-2, the complete variable domain is EAGVTQFPSHSVIEKGQTVTLRCDPISGHDNLYWYRRVMGKEIKFLLHFVKESKQDESGMPNNRFLAERTGGTYSTLKVQPAELEDSGVYFCASSQAGVENTGELFFGEGSRLTVL.

The chain has TRBV2 and TRBJ2-2; 10 bases line up with TRBD2. The V and J ends lost 1 base and 6 bases, in that order; junction bases with no gene match: 5. CDR3 size: 16 residues. CDR1 is SNHLY and CDR2 is FYNNEI in the germline V gene. The CDR3 reads CASSEGSGRAAGELFF. CDR3 coding DNA: TGTGCCAGCAGTGAAGGGAGCGGGAGGGCCGCCGGGGAGCTGTTTTTT.

The chain is built from TRBV5-1 and TRBJ2-1, with D uncertain. The CDR3 is 13 residues long. V was shortened by 2 bases and J by 9 bases, with 12 bases between the two germline ends. CDR1 is SGHRS, CDR2 YFSETQ, per germline. For the CDR3, the DNA is TGCGCCAGCAGCTTTCTGCGAGAGGCTGAGCAGTTCTTC. Its translation: CASSFLREAEQFF.

The chain combines TRBV2 with TRBJ1-1, with D perhaps TRBD1 (6 bases). V lost 6 bases, J lost 5 bases, and 19 bases lay in between. Germline V lookup: CDR1 SNHLY, CDR2 FYNNEI. The CDR3 length is 15 residues. This CDR3 reads CASSADSAGGTEAFF. CDR3 sequence (DNA): TGTGCCAGCAGCGCGGACAGTGCAGGTGGTACTGAAGCTTTCTTT.

This chain joins TRBV5-1 and TRBJ2-5; D is perhaps TRBD2 (6 bases). The CDR3 is 14 amino acids. Trimming pared 0 bases from V and 5 bases from J, leaving 11 bases between. Germline CDR1 SGHRS, CDR2 YFSETQ. The CDR3 coding sequence is TGCGCCAGCAGCTTGGTTGGCGGGAAGGAGACCCAGTACTTC. Its protein product is CASSLVGGKETQYF.

This clone was detected a few times. The V gene is TRBV10-2, the J gene TRBJ1-4, with TRBD1 identical over 8 bases. J was trimmed by 0 bases and V by 2 bases; bases with no gene match: 2. The germline CDR1 and CDR2 sequences are WSHSY and SAAADI. This CDR3 contains 16 residues. CDR3 in amino acids: CASSEGGQATNEKLFF. In DNA form, the CDR3 reads TGCGCCAGCAGTGAGGGGGGACAGGCAACTAATGAAAAACTGTTTTTT.

This chain connects TRBV9 to TRBJ2-1, with D unresolved. The CDR3 contains 15 residues. With 5 bases removed from V and 6 bases from J, the gap between germline ends came to 18 bases. Germline V gives CDR1 SGDLS, CDR2 YYNGEE. CDR3 residues: CASSYTAGTGNEQFF. DNA of the CDR3: TGTGCCAGCAGTTATACGGCCGGAACGGGCAATGAGCAGTTCTTC.

The V gene is TRBV28, the J gene TRBJ1-1; TRBD1 agrees at 8 bases. V dropped 3 bases and J dropped 1; count of bases not matched to a gene: 4. CDR1 and CDR2 (germline): MDHEN, SYDVKM. There are 15 residues in the CDR3. This CDR3 is CASSFQGAGNTEAFF. The CDR3 DNA reads TGTGCCAGCAGTTTTCAGGGGGCGGGGAACACTGAAGCTTTCTTT.

The chain uses TRBV9 and TRBJ2-2, with 9 bases aligning to TRBD2. Germline values: CDR1 SGDLS, CDR2 YYNGEE. The CDR3 loop spans 19 amino acids. J gave up 7 bases and V 3 bases, and 19 bases lay outside the gene matches. The CDR3 DNA follows: TGTGCCAGCAGCGCGGATTTTTCTCTTGCGGGGGGGGATGTCGGGGAGCTGTTTTTT. Protein: CASSADFSLAGGDVGELFF.

This clone was counted once. This chain connects TRBV2 to TRBJ1-1, with 8 bases aligning to TRBD1. In germline, CDR1 is SNHLY, CDR2 FYNNEI. CDR3 size: 17 residues. V trimming: 6 bases; J trimming: 5 bases; junction bases outside the gene matches: 17. As DNA, the CDR3 is TGTGCCAGCAGCCCAAGAGCCGGGACAGGTGTTATTACTGAAGCTTTCTTT. It codes for CASSPRAGTGVITEAFF.

The CDR3 nucleotides are TGTGCCAGCAGCCTACCCGGGACAGGGAAAGACAATGAGCAGTTCTTC. As protein: CASSLPGTGKDNEQFF. The chain has TRBV7-9 and TRBJ2-1; TRBD1 matches at 9 bases. The CDR3 totals 16 residues. The germline V gene has CDR1 SEHNR and CDR2 FQNEAQ (reference sequence). Trimming at V came to 5 bases and at J to 5 bases, leaving 10 bases not matched to a gene.

This clone has a single count. The chain uses TRBV6-1 and TRBJ1-5; D may be TRBD1 (6 bases). Germline V gene sequence: CDR1 MNHNS, CDR2 SASEGT. Trimming stripped 6 bases from V and 5 bases from J, with 8 bases between. The CDR3 has 12 amino acids. Here the CDR3 DNA reads TGTGCCAGCAGGCACAGGGATCAGCCCCAGCATTTT. This sequence encodes CASRHRDQPQHF.

This sequence joins TRBV7-7 and TRBJ1-4, with D possibly TRBD1 on 5 matching bases. V lost 1 base, J lost 2 bases, and 17 bases lay in between. CDR3 length: 18 residues. Per germline, CDR1 SSHAT and CDR2 FNYEAQ (reference sequence). The CDR3, as DNA: TGTGCCAGCAGCTTAGATCTGGGGCGATGGCAGACTAATGAAAAACTGTTTTTT. Translating gives CASSLDLGRWQTNEKLFF.

The V gene is TRBV7-9, the J gene TRBJ2-3; 7 positions agree with TRBD1. Germline V CDR1 and CDR2: SEHNR, FQNEAQ (reference sequence). J gave up 2 bases and V 6 bases, and 8 bases lay outside the gene matches. The CDR3 is 15 amino acids. CDR3 residues: CASRSGTDITDTQYF. CDR3 sequence (DNA): TGTGCCAGCAGATCCGGGACAGATATCACAGATACGCAGTATTTT.

The chain couples TRBV7-2 to TRBJ2-3; D might be TRBD1 (5 bases). Germline values: CDR1 SGHTA, CDR2 FQGNSA. V was pared by 2 bases and J by 1 base, with 16 bases between. The CDR3 is made up of 17 amino acids. The CDR3 nucleotides are TGTGCCAGCAGCTTAAGGGGCCCTGGCCGTGGCACAGATACGCAGTATTTT. This translates into CASSLRGPGRGTDTQYF. The full variable domain, with the rest looked up from reference TRBV7-2 and TRBJ2-3, is GAGVSQSPSNKVTEKGKDVELRCDPISGHTALYWYRQSLGQGLEFLIYFQGNSAPDKSGLPSDRFSAERTGGSVSTLTIQRTQQEDSAVYLCASSLRGPGRGTDTQYFGPGTRLTVL.

The chain joins TRBV28 to TRBJ2-2; TRBD1 matches 8 bases. Germline V CDR1 and CDR2: MDHEN, SYDVKM. The CDR3 length is 13 residues. V lost 5 bases to trimming and J lost 8 bases; unmatched junction nucleotides: 4. This CDR3 reads CASSEQGVGELFF. The CDR3 DNA follows: TGTGCCAGCAGTGAACAGGGGGTTGGGGAGCTGTTTTTT.

The rearrangement joins TRBV2 to TRBJ2-3, with 11 nucleotides matching TRBD2. Germline assignment: CDR1 SNHLY and CDR2 FYNNEI. The V gene end was trimmed by 6 bases and the J gene end by 1 base; junction bases not matched to a gene: 0. CDR3 length equals 14 residues. CDR3 DNA: TGTGCCAGCAGACTAGCGGGGGGCACAGATACGCAGTATTTT. Amino acids: CASRLAGGTDTQYF.

The chain carries TRBV9 and TRBJ1-1, with D hard to call. CDR3 length equals 18 residues. The germline V and J ends were trimmed by 0 bases and 1 base, with 19 bases remaining between them. Germline-derived CDR1 and CDR2 are SGDLS and YYNGEE. CDR3 nucleotides: TGTGCCAGCAGCGTAGACCCACATACCAGCGATAAGAACACTGAAGCTTTCTTT. It specifies CASSVDPHTSDKNTEAFF.